The 22 T cell receptor beta chains listed next were all sequenced from one sample in a study of T-cell reconstitution after alpha-beta-depleted transplantation in children (dated by TCRdb to about 2016). The treatment or condition tag for this specimen amounts to: allogeneic hematopoietic cell transplantation with graft depleted of TCRalphabeta T cells and CD19 B cells. The method was PCR. The sequencer was an Illumina HiSeq 2500. TCR library preparation used molecular barcoding, with unique molecular identifiers applied to normalize quantification of the TCRbeta repertoire. The public reads were reanalyzed by TCRdb: fastp trimming at Q25, MiXCR alignment, in-frame beta chains only. Each entry is one CDR3 protein sequence, shown with its most common DNA and genes. Present in this sample are under 750,000 distinct CDR3 sequences, 20% to 25% of which were seen just once. The ten largest clones take up about 14% of the sample.

The sequencing here drew on PBMCs, mostly from graft donor cells, taken 360 days after TCRalphabeta/CD19-depleted stem cell transplant. These receptors were obtained from a boy under three years old who had a stem cell transplant for acute myeloid leukemia, so the T cells may come from the graft donor.

In its sample, this clonotype was seen many times. The chain uses TRBV7-2 and TRBJ2-1; a possible D gene is TRBD2 (5 bases). The CDR3 contains 13 residues. V dropped 5 bases and J dropped 6 bases, with 11 bases sitting between them. Looked up from germline, CDR1 is SGHTA and CDR2 is FQGNSA. The DNA for the CDR3 is TGTGCCAGCAGCCCAGACCGGGGCAATGAGCAGTTCTTC. It codes for CASSPDRGNEQFF.

This clonotype was seen many times. V usage is TRBV29-1 and J usage is TRBJ2-3, with 13 positions matching TRBD2. Trimming removed 4 bases from V and 6 bases from J; junction bases left unmatched: 4. This CDR3 has 14 residues. Germline loops: CDR1 SQVTM, CDR2 ANQGSEA. CDR3 amino acids: CSVGLAGGEDTQYF. The CDR3 DNA reads TGCAGCGTTGGACTAGCGGGGGGCGAGGATACGCAGTATTTT.

The CDR3 DNA reads TGCGCCAGCAGCTTCGGACGGGACTACGAGCAGTACTTC. Encoded protein: CASSFGRDYEQYF. The V gene is TRBV5-1, the J gene TRBJ2-7, with D possibly TRBD2 on 5 matching bases. Germline CDR1 SGHRS, CDR2 YFSETQ. CDR3 length: 13 residues. Deletions cut 2 bases from V and 3 bases from J, with 9 bases between.

This clonotype has just a few counts. This sequence joins TRBV2 and TRBJ2-7; D is perhaps TRBD1 (5 bases). CDR1 and CDR2 (germline): SNHLY, FYNNEI. Deletions cut 8 bases from V and 3 bases from J, with 11 bases between. The CDR3 is made up of 12 amino acids. The CDR3 DNA reads as TGTGCCAGCCGTTCAGGGATCTACGAGCAGTACTTC. As protein: CASRSGIYEQYF.

This clonotype was seen many times. The V and J genes are TRBV12-3 or TRBV12-4 and TRBJ2-7, with TRBD1 as a possible D gene (6 bases). The CDR3 extends over 14 amino acids. V lost 5 bases to trimming and J lost 2 bases, with 13 bases between them. CDR3: CASSRRQEAYEQYF. For the CDR3, the DNA is TGTGCCAGCAGTCGCCGACAGGAGGCCTACGAGCAGTACTTC.

This clonotype was recorded many times. The chain couples TRBV29-1 to TRBJ2-1; D could derive from TRBD1 or TRBD2 (5 bases each). The germline V gene has CDR1 SQVTM and CDR2 ANQGSEA. V lost 7 bases, J lost 6 bases, and 16 bases lay in between. The CDR3 runs to 13 residues. The CDR3 region has the DNA TGCAGCGCGGGACGGAGGATGTTCAATGAGCAGTTCTTC. It codes for CSAGRRMFNEQFF.

The chain has TRBV20-1 and TRBJ1-5; D not resolved. Per germline, CDR1 DFQATT and CDR2 SNEGSKA (reference sequence). The CDR3 covers 12 residues. The germline V and J ends were trimmed by 5 bases and 5 bases, with 10 bases remaining between them. CDR3 region: CSAYRTDQPQHF. The CDR3 coding sequence is TGCAGTGCTTATCGCACCGATCAGCCCCAGCATTTT.

This clonotype was counted at least ten times. The V and J genes are TRBV7-9 and TRBJ2-7, with a weak D call TRBD1 (6 bases). Germline V gene lookup returns CDR1 SEHNR and CDR2 FQNEAQ (reference sequence). The CDR3 is 13 residues long. V lost 5 bases to trimming and J lost 3 bases, with 11 bases between them. CDR3 sequence (DNA): TGTGCCAGCAGCCGGACAGATCTCTACGAGCAGTACTTC. Translation: CASSRTDLYEQYF. Filled out from reference TRBV7-9 and TRBJ2-7, the complete variable domain reads DTGVSQNPRHKITKRGQNVTFRCDPISEHNRLYWYRQTLGQGPEFLTYFQNEAQLEKSRLLSDRFSAERPKGSFSTLEIQRTEQGDSAMYLCASSRTDLYEQYFGPGTRLTVT.

The rearrangement joins TRBV20-1 to TRBJ2-7, with 7 bases that match TRBD1. Germline V gene sequence: CDR1 DFQATT, CDR2 SNEGSKA (reference sequence). This CDR3 has 14 amino acids. V shed 4 bases, J shed 2 bases, and the junction held 8 bases outside the gene matches. The DNA of the CDR3 is TGCAGTGCTACAAAACAGGGGTCCACCTACGAGCAGTACTTC. Protein: CSATKQGSTYEQYF.

This clonotype was picked up many times. The gene calls are TRBV28 and TRBJ2-3, with D possibly matching TRBD2 (5 bases). V lost 4 bases, J lost 1 base, and 12 bases lay in between. The CDR3 spans 15 residues. In germline, CDR1 is MDHEN, CDR2 SYDVKM. CDR3 region: CASSSIAFGTDTQYF. CDR3 in DNA: TGTGCCAGCAGTTCGATAGCGTTTGGCACAGATACGCAGTATTTT. The full variable domain, in which reference TRBV28 and TRBJ2-3 provide the parts outside the CDR3, is DVKVTQSSRYLVKRTGEKVFLECVQDMDHENMFWYRQDPGLGLRLIYFSYDVKMKEKGDIPEGYSVSREKKERFSLILESASTNQTSMYLCASSSIAFGTDTQYFGPGTRLTVL.

The chain uses TRBV5-6 and TRBJ1-1, with D uncertain. The CDR3 is made up of 11 amino acids. V shed 0 bases and J shed 7 bases, with 4 bases lying between them. Germline CDR1 SGHDT, CDR2 YYEEEE. This chain's CDR3 is CASSLALEAFF. As DNA, the CDR3 is TGTGCCAGCAGCTTGGCCCTTGAAGCTTTCTTT.

The sample holds a few counts of this clonotype. The chain couples TRBV20-1 to TRBJ2-5; D remains ambiguous. The V gene's germline CDR1 is DFQATT and CDR2 SNEGSKA (reference sequence). The V and J ends lost 0 bases and 6 bases respectively, with 11 bases between them. The CDR3 loop spans 13 amino acids. As DNA, the CDR3 is TGCAGTGCTAGAGATCAAAGTAGGCAGACCCAGTACTTC. It yields the protein CSARDQSRQTQYF.

The CDR3 DNA is TGTGCCAGCAGCCTGTTTGGGACGGTGAACACCGGGGAGCTGTTTTTT. Translation gives CASSLFGTVNTGELFF. This chain links TRBV7-2 with TRBJ2-2; D is perhaps TRBD1 or TRBD2 (5 bases each). The length of the CDR3 is 16 residues. V gave up 5 bases and J gave up 1 base, with 14 bases separating them. Looked up from germline, CDR1 is SGHTA and CDR2 is FQGNSA.

The chain couples TRBV15 to TRBJ2-7, with TRBD1 matching 11 bases. The CDR3 is made up of 14 amino acids. With V trimmed by 5 bases and J by 3 bases, 3 bases remained unmatched. The germline V gene has CDR1 LNHNV and CDR2 YYDKDF (reference sequence). The CDR3 DNA sequence: TGTGCCACCAGCTTCGGGACAGGGGGCTACGAGCAGTACTTC. Its translation: CATSFGTGGYEQYF.

The rearrangement links TRBV6-1 to TRBJ1-1; D gene uncertain. Germline V gene data show CDR1 as MNHNS and CDR2 as SASEGT. The CDR3 contains 13 residues. Trimming cost V 8 bases and J 2 bases, with 12 bases left between them. The CDR3 spells CASARQANTEAFF. The CDR3 DNA sequence: TGTGCCAGCGCAAGGCAGGCTAACACTGAAGCTTTCTTT.

A note on this clonotype: This may arise from a read error, as a much more abundant clone is one base away. V usage is TRBV29-1 and J usage is TRBJ2-5, with D perhaps assigned TRBD1 or TRBD2 (5 bases each). Looked up from germline, CDR1 is SQVTM and CDR2 is ANQGSEA. This CDR3 is 12 amino acids long. The CDR3 is CSVVGVKENQYF. The CDR3 DNA sequence: TGCAGCGTGGTGGGGGTAAAAGAGAACCAGTACTTC.

This clonotype occurred a few times. The V and J genes are TRBV12-3 or TRBV12-4 and TRBJ1-2; D may be TRBD1 (6 bases). CDR3 length: 15 amino acids. Trimming left V 5 bases short and J 4 bases short, with 17 bases between. The CDR3 DNA follows: TGTGCCAGCAGTCCTCAACCGGACAGCCTCTATGGCTACACCTTC. Residues: CASSPQPDSLYGYTF.

This clonotype turned up a few times. The CDR3: CSAKKRGAGETQYF. CDR3 in DNA: TGCAGTGCCAAAAAGCGGGGGGCCGGGGAGACCCAGTACTTC. V gene TRBV20-1 combines with J gene TRBJ2-5; 9 bases map to TRBD2. This CDR3 comprises 14 residues. Unmatched junction bases numbered 10, after V lost 6 bases and J lost 5 bases. In germline, CDR1 is DFQATT, CDR2 SNEGSKA (reference sequence).

This clonotype was counted between two and nine times. The chain has TRBV20-1 and TRBJ2-3, with D maybe TRBD2 (5 bases). Trimming left V 1 base short and J 0 bases short, with 11 bases between. Germline loops: CDR1 DFQATT, CDR2 SNEGSKA (reference sequence). The CDR3 loop spans 15 amino acids. In DNA, the CDR3 is TGCAGTGCTAGAGGGCTAGCAGATAGCACAGATACGCAGTATTTT. Its protein product is CSARGLADSTDTQYF.

This clonotype was seen at least ten times. The genes are TRBV11-3 and TRBJ1-1; TRBD1 aligns across 7 bases. The CDR3 sequence is 17 residues long. The V gene's germline CDR1 is SGHNT and CDR2 YENEEA. The V segment lost 1 base and the J segment 1 base; nucleotides outside the gene matches: 9. The CDR3 DNA reads TGTGCCAGCAGCTTAGTCATTGCCGGACAGGAGAACACTGAAGCTTTCTTT. This sequence encodes CASSLVIAGQENTEAFF.

In its sample, this clonotype was seen many times. CDR3 nucleotides: TGTGCCAGCAGCCCGGACAGGATGAACACTGAAGCTTTCTTT. Amino acids: CASSPDRMNTEAFF. The rearrangement joins TRBV7-9 to TRBJ1-1, with TRBD1 matching 7 bases. With 5 bases clipped from V and 0 bases from J, the junction kept 3 bases outside the gene matches. CDR1 SEHNR and CDR2 FQNEAQ come from the germline V gene (reference sequence). The CDR3 covers 14 residues.

This clonotype was recorded at least ten times. The chain links TRBV12-3 or TRBV12-4 to TRBJ2-2, with D perhaps assigned TRBD1 or TRBD2 (5 bases each). V was clipped by 4 bases and J by 0 bases, with 15 bases between them. The CDR3 covers 17 residues. The CDR3 nucleotides are TGTGCCAGCAGTTCCTCCGGGACCGGGGCGAACACCGGGGAGCTGTTTTTT. Translating it yields CASSSSGTGANTGELFF.